This T cell receptor (beta chain) was profiled in a study of blood T cells in healthy people across ages. Findings of the study overall: Possibly, changes in expanded clonotypes were confounded because donor CMV status was unknown. A greater number of naive CD4+ cells and higher diversity distinguished long-lived donors from aged donors.

V lost 3 bases and J lost 2; bases outside the gene matches: 7. This CDR3 is built from 15 residues. Germline lookup yields CDR1 SGDLS and CDR2 YYNGEE. At least ten counts were recorded for this clonotype. Antigen unknown. Using a J-beta primer mix together with a sample-barcoded 5' primer, a second PCR was run for 7 to 11 cycles. A single record per CDR3 protein comes from TCRdb applying MiXCR to the 5' RACE reads. The repertoire consists of 650,000 to 700,000 distinct CDR3 sequences, with roughly half occurring once and the leading ten covering about 13%. J is TRBJ2-5 and V is TRBV9, with 7 bases that match TRBD2. Sample: blood. The origin of this receptor is a woman aged 80 or over in good health. The DNA of the CDR3 is TGTGCCAGCAGCGCTTCCGGACTAGTGCAAGAGACCCAGTACTTC. Translation gives CASSASGLVQETQYF. The complete variable domain, with remaining parts taken from reference TRBV9 and TRBJ2-5, reads DSGVTQTPKHLITATGQRVTLRCSPRSGDLSVYWYQQSLDQGLQFLIQYYNGEERAKGNILERFSAQQFPDLHSELNLSSLELGDSALYFCASSASGLVQETQYFGPGTRLLVL.